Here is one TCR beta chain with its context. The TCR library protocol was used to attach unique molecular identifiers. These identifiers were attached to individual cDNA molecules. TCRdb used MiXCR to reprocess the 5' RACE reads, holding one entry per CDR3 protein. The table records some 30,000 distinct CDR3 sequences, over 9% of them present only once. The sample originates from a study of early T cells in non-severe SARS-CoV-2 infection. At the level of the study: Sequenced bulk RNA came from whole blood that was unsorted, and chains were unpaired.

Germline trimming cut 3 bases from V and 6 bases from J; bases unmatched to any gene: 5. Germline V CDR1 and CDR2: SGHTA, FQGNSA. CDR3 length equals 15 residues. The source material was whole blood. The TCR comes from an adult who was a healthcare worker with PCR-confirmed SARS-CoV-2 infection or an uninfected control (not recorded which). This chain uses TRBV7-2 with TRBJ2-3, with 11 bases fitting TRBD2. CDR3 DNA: TGTGCCAGCAGCTTGGGAAGACTAGCGGGGGATACGCAGTATTTT. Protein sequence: CASSLGRLAGDTQYF.